This T cell receptor beta chain was captured by sequencing in a study of PD-L1 blockade in urothelial cancer. Study at large: T cell content in blood samples showed a median of approximately 140,000.

Libraries were prepared by immunoSEQ multiplex PCR; TCRdb keeps only in-frame clonotypes and omits some of them. The repertoire includes 45,000 to 50,000 clones, about 82% of them detected once, and roughly 10% sits in the top ten. CDR3 length equals 15 residues. Germline CDR1 is SGHDN and CDR2 is FVKESK. The V and J ends lost 0 bases and 2 bases respectively, with 11 bases between them. The sample's time point: peripheral blood 6 weeks after treatment start. The study collected 1 to 8 samples per patient, pretreatment and on-treatment. The receptor comes from a man aged 65 to 85 with urothelial cancer. Sequences were derived from PBMCs, sampled around atezolizumab (anti-PD-L1) treatment. V and J are TRBV14 and TRBJ2-7, with a possible D match to TRBD1 (6 bases). CDR3 protein: CASSQETGDTYEQYF. The CDR3 DNA follows: TGTGCCAGCAGCCAAGAGACAGGTGACACCTACGAGCAGTACTTC.